This T cell receptor beta chain was captured by sequencing in a study of blood T cell repertoires in COVID-19. About the research overall: From T cells, B-cell-depleted T cells, or PBMCs came the material, which was cDNA or gDNA.

Using immunoSEQ multiplex PCR, the repertoire was profiled, and TCRdb retains in-frame clones only, with some absent. Of hundreds of thousands of clones in the sample, approximately 88% were seen once. The clonotype was recovered from a woman younger than 45 with COVID-19, enrolled during active disease. The source material was peripheral blood.

The CDR3, as DNA: TGTGCCAGCAGCGGTGACAGGGTGTACATTCAGTACTTC. Translating gives CASSGDRVYIQYF. The chain links TRBV7-9 to TRBJ2-4; 7 bases fit TRBD1. With V trimmed by 5 bases and J by 8 bases, 6 bases remained unmatched. The germline V gene has CDR1 SEHNR and CDR2 FQNEAQ (reference sequence). The length of the CDR3 is 13 residues.